The 4 T cell receptor beta chains reported below all come from one sample, sequenced in a study of identical twins. Each CDR3 protein gets one entry after TCRdb re-called the 5' RACE reads with MiXCR. The table records 700,000 or so distinct CDR3 sequences, around 21% of them present only once. In addition, the sample was reused for a study of T cells expressing NK-cell markers.

Sequenced material: PBMCs. Source of these receptors: a woman between 18 and 29 years old in good health.

This clonotype was found a few times. The chain couples TRBV10-3 to TRBJ2-1, with a weak D call TRBD2 (7 bases). Trimming took 6 bases from V and 3 from J, leaving 21 bases between them. The CDR3 is made up of 17 amino acids. CDR1 is ENHRY, CDR2 SYGVKD, per germline. The CDR3 DNA is TGTGCCATCAGCCCGTGGGGGGCGGGGGAGAACTACAATGAGCAGTTCTTC. It codes for CAISPWGAGENYNEQFF.

In this sample, this clonotype turned up a few times. The V call is TRBV9, the J call TRBJ2-1; D remains unclear. Trimming took 3 bases from V and 0 from J, leaving 13 bases between them. The germline gives CDR1 SGDLS, CDR2 YYNGEE. There are 16 residues in the CDR3. CDR3 residues: CASSGTTESSYNEQFF. The CDR3 coding sequence is TGTGCCAGCAGCGGAACAACAGAGAGCTCCTACAATGAGCAGTTCTTC.

The genes are TRBV20-1 and TRBJ2-7; D gene ambiguous. The CDR3 sequence is 11 residues long. Trimming shortened V by 6 bases and J by 5 bases, and 11 bases separated the two germline ends. Germline V gene data show CDR1 as DFQATT and CDR2 as SNEGSKA (reference sequence). CDR3 sequence: CSALSKDEQYF. The CDR3 nucleotides are TGCAGTGCCCTTTCTAAGGACGAGCAGTACTTC.

The V gene is TRBV5-1, the J gene TRBJ1-2; D may be TRBD1 (6 bases). In germline, CDR1 is SGHRS, CDR2 YFSETQ. Trimming pared 2 bases from V and 8 bases from J, leaving 16 bases between. This CDR3 has 14 amino acids. The DNA of the CDR3 is TGCGCCAGCAGCTTCTCAGGGGAAAGCTCGGGCTACACCTTC. It specifies CASSFSGESSGYTF.